The rows below give T cell receptor beta chains drawn from one sample of a study of T-cell memory formation after mild COVID-19. One entry per CDR3 protein results from TCRdb running MiXCR on the 5' RACE reads. The table includes roughly 600,000 distinct CDR3 sequences, 18% detected once. Sequencing was carried out using PBMCs or a T cell subset sorted from them (not recorded which). These receptors were obtained from an adult woman who had mild COVID-19 (a few samples of this study predate the infection). Cell type and time point are not known. Both conserved end residues are part of each CDR3. Fields, in order: J gene, D gene, V gene, clone size, CDR3 protein, CDR3 DNA. D genes are given only for firm matches. Rows give clone size only sometimes, using once, few, many, or a class for an expanded clone.

TRBJ2-3 | TRBD2 | TRBV4-1 | - | CASSHTVAGVLYF | TGCGCCAGCAGCCACACCGTAGCGGGGGTCTTGTATTTT
TRBJ1-5 | - | TRBV7-9 | - | CASSSQDRSNQPQHF | TGTGCCAGCAGCTCCCAGGACCGTAGCAATCAGCCCCAGCATTTT
TRBJ1-2 | - | TRBV5-4 | many | CASSPLTDGYTF | TGTGCCAGCAGCCCCTTAACTGATGGCTACACCTTC
TRBJ2-2 | TRBD2 | TRBV24-1 | - | CATSDQLAGANGELFF | TGTGCCACCAGTGATCAACTAGCGGGGGCAAACGGGGAGCTGTTTTTT
TRBJ2-1 | TRBD2 | TRBV24-1 | - | CATSDSTSGLYNEQFF | TGTGCCACCAGTGATTCGACTAGCGGTTTGTACAATGAGCAGTTCTTC
TRBJ2-1 | - | TRBV4-1 | few | CASSQKTGFNEQFF | TGCGCCAGCAGCCAGAAGACCGGGTTCAATGAGCAGTTCTTC
TRBJ2-3 | - | TRBV27 | many | CASMRGGYTDTQYF | TGTGCCAGCATGAGGGGGGGTTACACAGATACGCAGTATTTT
TRBJ2-7 | TRBD2 | TRBV30 | few | CAWGDGGSSYEQYF | TGTGCCTGGGGGGACGGGGGGAGCTCCTACGAGCAGTACTTC
TRBJ2-2 | - | TRBV9 | many | CASSPSGLTGELFF | TGTGCCAGCAGCCCCTCGGGATTGACCGGGGAGCTGTTTTTT
TRBJ2-5 | - | TRBV19 | few | CASSNDRQETQYF | TGTGCCAGTAGTAATGATCGTCAAGAGACCCAGTACTTC
TRBJ2-2 | - | TRBV5-1 | few | CASSPRGPGGGQYTGELFF | TGCGCCAGCAGCCCGAGGGGCCCTGGAGGGGGGCAGTACACCGGGGAGCTGTTTTTT
TRBJ2-2 | - | TRBV4-2 | few | CASSQEGANTGELFF | TGTGCCAGCAGCCAAGAGGGGGCGAACACCGGGGAGCTGTTTTTT
TRBJ2-7 | - | TRBV7-2 | - | CASSFGTESFEQYF | TGTGCCAGCAGCTTTGGGACGGAGAGCTTCGAGCAGTACTTC
TRBJ2-5 | TRBD1 | TRBV25-1 | few | CASSENVGTGGLRETQYF | TGTGCCAGCAGTGAAAATGTGGGAACAGGGGGTTTACGAGAGACCCAGTACTTC
TRBJ1-1 | TRBD1 | TRBV19 | - | CASNPTGFTEAFF | TGTGCCAGTAACCCGACAGGGTTCACTGAAGCTTTCTTT
TRBJ1-3 | TRBD1 | TRBV6-5 | - | CASLPDRGGSTIYF | TGTGCCAGCCTCCCGGACAGGGGAGGAAGCACCATATATTTT
TRBJ2-1 | - | TRBV20-1 | - | CSARDLGGQPKYNEQFF | TGCAGTGCTAGAGATTTGGGGGGACAACCAAAATACAATGAGCAGTTCTTC
TRBJ2-1 | TRBD2 | TRBV7-2 | - | CASSPDSGGAPQFF | TGTGCCAGCAGCCCGGATAGCGGGGGGGCGCCGCAGTTCTTC
TRBJ2-2 | - | TRBV24-1 | - | CATSDFHRGTNTGELFF | TGTGCCACCAGTGATTTTCATCGGGGTACGAACACCGGGGAGCTGTTTTTT
TRBJ2-1 | - | TRBV9 | - | CASSALTGANEQFF | TGTGCCAGCAGCGCCCTTACCGGGGCCAATGAGCAGTTCTTC
TRBJ2-5 | - | TRBV7-9 | few | CASSSQQGEDQETQYF | TGTGCCAGCAGCTCCCAACAGGGCGAAGACCAAGAGACCCAGTACTTC
TRBJ2-7 | - | TRBV5-1 | - | CASSFTSVSVTVGYEQYF | TGCGCCAGCAGCTTTACGTCGGTTTCCGTCACGGTTGGGTACGAGCAGTACTTC
TRBJ2-2 | TRBD1 | TRBV5-1 | - | CASSSGTGQTGELFF | TGCGCCAGCAGTTCCGGGACAGGGCAAACCGGGGAGCTGTTTTTT
TRBJ2-4 | - | TRBV24-1 | few | CATSDPLLVHIQYF | TGTGCCACCAGTGATCCGCTTCTAGTGCACATTCAGTACTTC
TRBJ1-6 | - | TRBV7-2 | - | CASSLGPVTGSPLHF | TGTGCCAGCAGCTTAGGCCCAGTCACGGGTTCACCCCTCCACTTT
TRBJ1-5 | TRBD1 | TRBV12-3/TRBV12-4 | few | CASSFIPDRGNQPQHF | TGTGCCAGCAGCTTTATTCCGGACAGGGGAAATCAGCCCCAGCATTTT
TRBJ2-7 | - | TRBV7-9 | - | CASSWNYEQYF | TGTGCCAGCAGCTGGAATTACGAGCAGTACTTC
TRBJ2-7 | - | TRBV7-9 | - | CASSPLTGPRVHEQYF | TGTGCCAGCAGCCCCCTCACCGGGCCTAGGGTACACGAGCAGTACTTC
TRBJ1-2 | TRBD1 | TRBV4-1 | - | CASSQGQGGPYGYTF | TGCGCCAGCAGCCAAGGACAGGGGGGACCCTATGGCTACACCTTC
TRBJ2-3 | - | TRBV12-3/TRBV12-4 | - | CASSFQGWGTDTQYF | TGTGCCAGCAGTTTCCAGGGGTGGGGGACAGATACGCAGTATTTT
TRBJ2-7 | - | TRBV6-1 | few | CASRRLEGSYEQYF | TGTGCCAGCAGGAGACTAGAGGGCTCCTACGAGCAGTACTTC
TRBJ2-7 | - | TRBV9 | few | CASSVSSSTYEQYF | TGTGCCAGCAGCGTCTCCTCTTCTACCTACGAGCAGTACTTC
TRBJ2-4 | - | TRBV20-1 | few | CSAGPPGPKNIQYF | TGCAGTGCTGGGCCGCCCGGGCCGAAAAACATTCAGTACTTC
TRBJ2-3 | TRBD2 | TRBV6-5 | few | CASRKPSGRTDTQYF | TGTGCCAGCAGGAAGCCTAGCGGGCGGACAGATACGCAGTATTTT
TRBJ1-2 | TRBD1 | TRBV6-6 | - | CASSGDSYGYTF | TGTGCCAGCAGTGGGGACAGTTATGGCTACACCTTC
TRBJ1-1 | - | TRBV10-3 | - | CAIRAPSETEAFF | TGTGCCATCAGAGCCCCCAGCGAGACTGAAGCTTTCTTT
TRBJ2-3 | - | TRBV12-3/TRBV12-4 | few | CASSFPYTDTQYF | TGTGCCAGCAGTTTTCCCTACACAGATACGCAGTATTTT
TRBJ2-7 | TRBD1 | TRBV20-1 | - | CSARIRDRAYEQYF | TGCAGTGCTAGAATCCGGGACAGGGCCTACGAGCAGTACTTC
TRBJ2-7 | - | TRBV12-3/TRBV12-4 | - | CASSWGYTAYEQYF | TGTGCCAGCAGCTGGGGATACACCGCCTACGAGCAGTACTTC
TRBJ2-7 | - | TRBV20-1 | - | CSAPGQLSSYEQYF | TGCAGTGCCCCCGGACAACTGAGCTCCTACGAGCAGTACTTC
TRBJ2-3 | - | TRBV6-4 | few | CASSDGQASTDTQYF | TGTGCCAGCAGTGACGGTCAGGCTAGCACAGATACGCAGTATTTT
TRBJ2-7 | - | TRBV6-6 | few | CASSYLGGSYEQYF | TGTGCCAGCAGTTACCTCGGGGGATCCTACGAGCAGTACTTC
TRBJ2-1 | TRBD2 | TRBV30 | few | CAWSTELAGNNEQFF | TGTGCCTGGAGTACCGAACTAGCGGGGAACAATGAGCAGTTCTTC
TRBJ2-3 | TRBD1 | TRBV20-1 | - | CSAQAGGGRDTQYF | TGCAGTGCTCAGGCAGGGGGTGGAAGAGATACGCAGTATTTT
TRBJ2-2 | - | TRBV7-6 | few | CASSAGRTGELFF | TGTGCCAGCAGCGCAGGGCGCACCGGGGAGCTGTTTTTT
TRBJ1-1 | - | TRBV20-1 | - | CSTNGGGRAEAFF | TGCAGTACCAATGGGGGCGGGCGTGCCGAAGCTTTCTTT
TRBJ2-2 | TRBD2 | TRBV11-2 | many | CASSRSGGALGELFF | TGTGCCAGCAGCCGGAGCGGGGGGGCCCTCGGGGAGCTGTTTTTT